Each of the 20 T cell receptor beta chains below was sequenced from the same sample in a study of radiotherapy plus CTLA-4 blockade in lung cancer. Clones were read by immunoSEQ multiplex PCR, and TCRdb kept only the in-frame ones, dropping some. The table shows tens of thousands of clones, with 70% to 85% occurring only once. This specimen was peripheral blood, taken from a patient treated with radiotherapy plus ipilimumab. Receptors originate from a human donor with non-small cell lung cancer who had a complete response to radiotherapy plus ipilimumab.

The rearrangement joins TRBV16 to TRBJ2-3, with 10 bases matching TRBD1. The CDR3 runs 15 residues. Trimming removed 4 bases from V and 6 bases from J; junction bases left unmatched: 7. CDR1 is KGHSY, CDR2 FQNENV, per germline. CDR3 bases: TGTGCCAGCAGCCCCCCGGGACAGGGGTCGGATACGCAGTATTTT. This gives the protein CASSPPGQGSDTQYF.

The gene calls are TRBV7-2 and TRBJ2-7; perhaps TRBD1 as D (6 bases). Germline CDR1 SGHTA, CDR2 FQGNSA. V lost 2 bases to trimming and J lost 0 bases, with 8 bases between them. CDR3 size: 14 residues. The CDR3 DNA is TGTGCCAGCAGCTTAAGACAGGTCTCCTACGAGCAGTACTTC. Its translation: CASSLRQVSYEQYF.

This clone is deemed medium-sized (0.01 to 0.1%). The chain recombines TRBV4-1 with TRBJ1-2, with D perhaps TRBD1 (6 bases). V lost 0 bases and J 2 bases, leaving 19 bases between the germline ends. The CDR3 is made up of 18 amino acids. Germline CDR1 and CDR2: MGHRA and YSYEKL. CDR3 in DNA: TGCGCCAGCAGCCAAGATTCTTTCAGGACAGACTTAAACTATGGCTACACCTTC. It translates to CASSQDSFRTDLNYGYTF.

The gene calls are TRBV6-5 and TRBJ2-7, with 7 bases lining up with TRBD2. With V trimmed by 5 bases and J by 9 bases, 16 bases remained unmatched. This CDR3 is 15 amino acids long. CDR1 MNHEY and CDR2 SVGAGI come from the germline V gene. In nucleotides, the CDR3 is TGTGCCAGCAGTCTAACCCCTGTGCGGGAGAGGAGGCAGTACGTC. Protein: CASSLTPVRERRQYV.

V gene TRBV7-9 combines with J gene TRBJ1-1; TRBD1 matches 8 bases. V gave up 5 bases and J gave up 4 bases; unmatched junction bases: 3. The germline V gene encodes CDR1 SEHNR and CDR2 FQNEAQ (reference sequence). CDR3 size: 13 residues. The chain's CDR3 is CASSATGGTEAFF. The CDR3 nucleotides read TGTGCCAGCAGCGCAACAGGGGGCACTGAAGCTTTCTTT.

The count of this clone is one. The V gene is TRBV13, the J gene TRBJ2-1, with 10 nucleotides matching TRBD1. This CDR3 comprises 15 residues. CDR1 and CDR2 (germline): PRHDT, FYEKMQ (reference sequence). V lost 3 bases and J lost 8; bases outside the gene matches: 7. The CDR3 nucleotides read TGTGCCAGCAGCTTCGGACAGGGGGAGGGGTATGAGCAGTTCTTC. It translates to CASSFGQGEGYEQFF.

This rearrangement joins TRBV9 to TRBJ1-1; maybe TRBD1 (5 bases). Germline values: CDR1 SGDLS, CDR2 YYNGEE. The V gene lost 0 bases and the J gene lost 5 bases, with 8 bases spanning the gap. This CDR3 is built from 13 residues. In DNA, the CDR3 is TGTGCCAGCAGCGTAGGACAGTCGACTGAAGCTTTCTTT. It specifies CASSVGQSTEAFF.

This clone has only one observation. The J gene is TRBJ1-1, the V gene TRBV5-4; TRBD1 might be the D (6 bases). The V gene lost 4 bases and the J gene lost 4 bases, with 17 bases spanning the gap. The CDR3 runs 15 residues. CDR1 and CDR2 from the germline V gene are SGHNT and YYREEE (reference sequence). CDR3: CASSRSTGSGTEAFF. The CDR3 region has the DNA TGTGCCAGCAGCCGTTCGACAGGAAGCGGCACTGAAGCTTTCTTT.

J is TRBJ1-1 and V is TRBV30; TRBD1 might be the D (5 bases). The CDR3 spans 16 residues. CDR1 GTSNPN and CDR2 SVGIG come from the germline V gene (reference sequence). V lost 0 bases and J lost 0, with 14 bases in between. The CDR3 DNA sequence: TGTGCCTGGAGTGTCGGTTTCGAGGGGATGAACACTGAAGCTTTCTTT. Protein: CAWSVGFEGMNTEAFF.

This sequence joins TRBV5-1 and TRBJ2-5, with 7 bases matching TRBD2. This CDR3 has 14 amino acids. Germline V gene sequence: CDR1 SGHRS, CDR2 YFSETQ. V lost 6 bases, J lost 3 bases, and 8 bases stayed unmatched. CDR3 coding DNA: TGCGCCAGCACCCGGGGGGAAGAAAAAGAGACCCAGTACTTC. It is translated as CASTRGEEKETQYF.

In the case of this clone: Other nucleotide sequences from this sample produce the same CDR3. V and J are TRBV6-1 and TRBJ1-2, with unresolved D. Germline loops: CDR1 MNHNS, CDR2 SASEGT. The V end was cut by 7 bases, the J end by 3 bases, with 12 bases between. This CDR3 contains 13 residues. In DNA form, the CDR3 reads TGTGCCAGCATCGACCTCACGGACTATGGCTACACCTTC. Its translation: CASIDLTDYGYTF.

The V gene is TRBV7-9, the J gene TRBJ2-2; D possibly uses TRBD1 or TRBD2 (5 bases each). CDR3 size: 16 residues. V lost 5 bases to trimming and J lost 6 bases, with 19 bases between them. Germline V lookup: CDR1 SEHNR, CDR2 FQNEAQ (reference sequence). CDR3 DNA sequence: TGTGCCAGCAGCCCGCAGGAGCCACGAGGGGCCGGGGAGCTGTTTTTT. Its protein product is CASSPQEPRGAGELFF.

This chain uses TRBV4-3 with TRBJ1-1, with 9 positions matching TRBD1. The germline V gene has CDR1 LGHNA and CDR2 YSLEER. This CDR3 has 17 amino acids. V dropped 1 base and J dropped 3; count of bases not matched to a gene: 9. CDR3 nucleotides: TGCGCCAGCAGCCAAGGCGCGACAGGGGGTTGGGACACTGAAGCTTTCTTT. Its protein product is CASSQGATGGWDTEAFF.

V and J are TRBV5-4 and TRBJ2-7; 13 bases line up with TRBD2. Unmatched junction bases numbered 4, after V lost 4 bases and J lost 3 bases. The CDR3 loop spans 15 amino acids. Germline V gene sequence: CDR1 SGHNT, CDR2 YYREEE (reference sequence). The CDR3 reads CASSTRLAGGYEQYF. In DNA, the CDR3 is TGTGCCAGCAGCACTAGACTAGCGGGGGGCTACGAGCAGTACTTC. Full variable domain (outside the CDR3, taken from reference TRBV5-4 and TRBJ2-7): ETGVTQSPTHLIKTRGQQVTLRCSSQSGHNTVSWYQQALGQGPQFIFQYYREEENGRGNFPPRFSGLQFPNYSSELNVNALELDDSALYLCASSTRLAGGYEQYFGPGTRLTVT.

The chain has TRBV16 and TRBJ2-7; D gene unclear. The CDR3 consists of 15 residues. Between the trimmed V and J ends, which lost 0 bases and 1 base, there was a span of 10 bases. Germline-derived CDR1 and CDR2 are KGHSY and FQNENV. The CDR3 DNA follows: TGTGCCAGCAGCCAATCGGTGAGGAAGTCCTACGAGCAGTACTTC. It codes for CASSQSVRKSYEQYF. Full variable domain (missing parts from reference TRBV16 and TRBJ2-7): GEEVAQTPKHLVRGEGQKAKLYCAPIKGHSYVFWYQQVLKNEFKFLISFQNENVFDETGMPKERFSAKCLPNSPCSLEIQATKLEDSAVYFCASSQSVRKSYEQYFGPGTRLTVT.

The V gene is TRBV7-2, the J gene TRBJ2-3, with TRBD2 matching 8 bases. CDR1 is SGHTA and CDR2 is FQGNSA in the germline V gene. The CDR3 runs 16 residues. V was clipped by 5 bases and J by 8 bases; unmatched bases: 15. The CDR3: CASSPPRREADGTQYF. The DNA of the CDR3 is TGTGCCAGCAGCCCCCCACGGCGGGAGGCAGATGGTACGCAGTATTTT. Full variable domain (remainder filled in from reference TRBV7-2 and TRBJ2-3): GAGVSQSPSNKVTEKGKDVELRCDPISGHTALYWYRQSLGQGLEFLIYFQGNSAPDKSGLPSDRFSAERTGGSVSTLTIQRTQQEDSAVYLCASSPPRREADGTQYFGPGTRLTVL.

Concerning this clone: At the DNA level, this CDR3 is encoded by other sequences in the same sample as well. V gene TRBV5-6 combines with J gene TRBJ1-4; 7 bases fit TRBD1. This CDR3 is built from 14 residues. The germline CDR1 and CDR2 sequences are SGHDT and YYEEEE. V lost 2 bases, J lost 4 bases, and 2 bases stayed unmatched. CDR3 loop: CASSLRDSNEKLFF. The CDR3 nucleotides are TGTGCCAGCAGCTTAAGGGACAGTAATGAAAAACTGTTTTTT.

This chain joins TRBV25-1 and TRBJ1-1, with D possibly matching TRBD1 (5 bases). The CDR3 loop spans 16 amino acids. Germline V gives CDR1 MGHDK, CDR2 SYGVNS. The V and J ends lost 3 bases and 2 bases respectively, with 16 bases between them. In DNA form, the CDR3 reads TGTGCCAGCAGTGAGAGTTTGGGGCAGGGAAACACTGAAGCTTTCTTT. It is translated as CASSESLGQGNTEAFF. The full variable domain, completed using reference TRBV25-1 and TRBJ1-1, is EADIYQTPRYLVIGTGKKITLECSQTMGHDKMYWYQQDPGMELHLIHYSYGVNSTEKGDLSSESTVSRIRTEHFPLTLESARPSHTSQYLCASSESLGQGNTEAFFGQGTRLTVV.

The chain uses TRBV7-2 and TRBJ2-7, with TRBD1 identical over 7 bases. Germline CDR1 is SGHTA and CDR2 is FQGNSA. Trimming cost V 1 base and J 10 bases; bases outside gene matches: 7. The CDR3 covers 13 residues. The CDR3 here is CASSLGDRVTQYF. CDR3 nucleotide sequence: TGTGCCAGCAGCTTAGGAGACAGGGTAACCCAGTACTTC.

This rearrangement joins TRBV7-9 to TRBJ2-1; possible D gene TRBD2, 6 bases. Germline CDR1 SEHNR, CDR2 FQNEAQ (reference sequence). The CDR3 totals 15 residues. Deletions cut 2 bases from V and 7 bases from J, with 15 bases between. The CDR3 DNA sequence: TGTGCCAGCAGCTTAACCAAAGGGACTCCGAATGAGCAGTTCTTC. Its translation is CASSLTKGTPNEQFF.